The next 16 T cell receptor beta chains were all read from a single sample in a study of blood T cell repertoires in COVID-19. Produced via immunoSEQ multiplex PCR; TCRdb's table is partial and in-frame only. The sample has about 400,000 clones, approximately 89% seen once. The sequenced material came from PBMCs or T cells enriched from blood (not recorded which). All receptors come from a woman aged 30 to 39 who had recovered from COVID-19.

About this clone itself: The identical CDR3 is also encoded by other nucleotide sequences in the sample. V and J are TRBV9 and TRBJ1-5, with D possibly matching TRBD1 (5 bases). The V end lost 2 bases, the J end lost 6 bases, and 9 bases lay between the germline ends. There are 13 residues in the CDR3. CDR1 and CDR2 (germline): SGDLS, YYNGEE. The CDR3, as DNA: TGTGCCAGCAGCGTCGGGGGGGGTCAGCCCCAGCATTTT. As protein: CASSVGGGQPQHF.

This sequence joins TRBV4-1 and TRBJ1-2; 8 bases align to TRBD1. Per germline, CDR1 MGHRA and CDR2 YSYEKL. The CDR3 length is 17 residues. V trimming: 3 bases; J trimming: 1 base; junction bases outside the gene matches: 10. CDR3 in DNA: TGCGCCAGCAGCCAGGTGGTCCGGACAGGGAATAACTATGGCTACACCTTC. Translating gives CASSQVVRTGNNYGYTF.

CDR3 in amino acids: CASSVAITARENTEAFF. CDR3 bases: TGTGCCAGCAGCGTAGCAATCACAGCCCGAGAGAACACTGAAGCTTTCTTT. The chain couples TRBV9 to TRBJ1-1; D gene uncertain. The V gene's germline CDR1 is SGDLS and CDR2 YYNGEE. Trimming took 0 bases from V and 1 from J, leaving 16 bases between them. CDR3 size: 17 residues.

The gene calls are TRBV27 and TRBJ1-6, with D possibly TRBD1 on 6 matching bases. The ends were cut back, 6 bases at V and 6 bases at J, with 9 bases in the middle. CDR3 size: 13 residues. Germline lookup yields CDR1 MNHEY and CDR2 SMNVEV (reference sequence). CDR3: CASRGQSNSPLHF. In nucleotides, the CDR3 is TGTGCCAGCAGAGGACAGTCTAATTCACCCCTCCACTTT.

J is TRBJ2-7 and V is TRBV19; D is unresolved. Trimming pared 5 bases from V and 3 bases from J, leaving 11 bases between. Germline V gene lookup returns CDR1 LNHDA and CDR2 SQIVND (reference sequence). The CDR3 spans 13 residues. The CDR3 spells CASSSQSLYEQYF. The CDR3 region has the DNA TGTGCCAGTAGTTCACAGAGCCTCTACGAGCAGTACTTC.

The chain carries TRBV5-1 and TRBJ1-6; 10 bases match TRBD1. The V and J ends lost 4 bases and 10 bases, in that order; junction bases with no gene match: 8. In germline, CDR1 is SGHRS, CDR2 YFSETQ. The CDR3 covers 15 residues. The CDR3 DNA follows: TGCGCCAGCAGCGGAGGGACAGGGGTCGACTCACCCCTCCACTTT. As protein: CASSGGTGVDSPLHF.

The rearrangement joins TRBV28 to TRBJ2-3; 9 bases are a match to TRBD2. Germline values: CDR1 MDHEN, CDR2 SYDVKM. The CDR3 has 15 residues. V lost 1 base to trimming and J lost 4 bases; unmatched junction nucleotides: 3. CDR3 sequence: CASSLLGGGADTQYF. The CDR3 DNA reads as TGTGCCAGCAGTTTATTGGGCGGGGGGGCAGATACGCAGTATTTT.

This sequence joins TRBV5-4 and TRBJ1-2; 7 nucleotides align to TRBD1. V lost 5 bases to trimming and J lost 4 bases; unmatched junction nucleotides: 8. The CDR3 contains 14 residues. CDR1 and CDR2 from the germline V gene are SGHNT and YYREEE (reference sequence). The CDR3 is CASRFRGSGYGYTF. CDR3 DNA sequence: TGTGCCAGCAGATTCAGGGGGAGCGGCTATGGCTACACCTTC. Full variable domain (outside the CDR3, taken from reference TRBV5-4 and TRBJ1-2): ETGVTQSPTHLIKTRGQQVTLRCSSQSGHNTVSWYQQALGQGPQFIFQYYREEENGRGNFPPRFSGLQFPNYSSELNVNALELDDSALYLCASRFRGSGYGYTFGSGTRLTVV.

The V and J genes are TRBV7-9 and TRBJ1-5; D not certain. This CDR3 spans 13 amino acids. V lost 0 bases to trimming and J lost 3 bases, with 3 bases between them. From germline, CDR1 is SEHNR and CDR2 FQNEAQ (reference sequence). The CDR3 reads CASSLALNQPQHF. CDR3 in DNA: TGTGCCAGCAGCTTAGCCCTCAATCAGCCCCAGCATTTT.

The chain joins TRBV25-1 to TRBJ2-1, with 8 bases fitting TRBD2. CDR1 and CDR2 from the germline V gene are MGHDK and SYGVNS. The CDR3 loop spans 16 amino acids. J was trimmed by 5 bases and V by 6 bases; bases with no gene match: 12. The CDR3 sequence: CASRGSSGRTHNEQFF. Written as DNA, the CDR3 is TGTGCCAGCAGGGGTTCTAGCGGGCGGACGCACAATGAGCAGTTCTTC.

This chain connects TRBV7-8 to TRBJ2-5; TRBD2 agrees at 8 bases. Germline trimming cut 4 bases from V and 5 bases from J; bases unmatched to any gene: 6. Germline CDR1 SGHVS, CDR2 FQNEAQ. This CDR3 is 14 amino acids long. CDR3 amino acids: CASSSKTSAETQYF. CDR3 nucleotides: TGTGCCAGCAGCTCGAAGACTAGCGCGGAGACCCAGTACTTC.

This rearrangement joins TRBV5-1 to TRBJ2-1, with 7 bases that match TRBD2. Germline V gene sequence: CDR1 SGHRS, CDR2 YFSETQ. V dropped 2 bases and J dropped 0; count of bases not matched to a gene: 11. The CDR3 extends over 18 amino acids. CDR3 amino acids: CASSFVQLAGSSYNEQFF. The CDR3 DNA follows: TGCGCCAGCAGCTTCGTCCAATTAGCGGGTAGCTCCTACAATGAGCAGTTCTTC.

For the CDR3, the DNA is TGTGCCAGCAGCCGGGGTGGTTTTATTCTCTACGAGCAGTACTTC. This translates into CASSRGGFILYEQYF. V usage is TRBV6-5 and J usage is TRBJ2-7; D perhaps matches TRBD2 (5 bases). The germline V gene has CDR1 MNHEY and CDR2 SVGAGI. The CDR3 extends over 15 amino acids. Trimming stripped 6 bases from V and 3 bases from J, with 18 bases between.

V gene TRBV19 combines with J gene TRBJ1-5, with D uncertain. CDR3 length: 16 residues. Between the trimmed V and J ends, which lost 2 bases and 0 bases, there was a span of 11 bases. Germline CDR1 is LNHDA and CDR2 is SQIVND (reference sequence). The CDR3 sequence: CASSIYSSYSNQPQHF. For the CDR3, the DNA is TGTGCCAGTAGTATATACAGCAGTTATAGCAATCAGCCCCAGCATTTT.

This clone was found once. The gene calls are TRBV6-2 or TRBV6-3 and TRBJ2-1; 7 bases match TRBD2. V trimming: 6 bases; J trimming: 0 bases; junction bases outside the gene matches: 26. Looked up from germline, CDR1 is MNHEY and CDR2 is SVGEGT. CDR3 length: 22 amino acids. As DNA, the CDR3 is TGTGCCAGCAGCCACCACGCCTATAGCGGGCCAGCCTCCCTTAGCTCCTACAATGAGCAGTTCTTC. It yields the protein CASSHHAYSGPASLSSYNEQFF.

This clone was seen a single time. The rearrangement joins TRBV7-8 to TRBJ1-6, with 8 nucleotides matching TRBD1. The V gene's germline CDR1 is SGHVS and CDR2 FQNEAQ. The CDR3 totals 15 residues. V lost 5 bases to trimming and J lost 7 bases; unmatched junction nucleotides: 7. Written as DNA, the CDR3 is TGTGCCAGCAGCCCTGGACAGGGAGGCAATTCACCCCTCCACTTT. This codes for CASSPGQGGNSPLHF.